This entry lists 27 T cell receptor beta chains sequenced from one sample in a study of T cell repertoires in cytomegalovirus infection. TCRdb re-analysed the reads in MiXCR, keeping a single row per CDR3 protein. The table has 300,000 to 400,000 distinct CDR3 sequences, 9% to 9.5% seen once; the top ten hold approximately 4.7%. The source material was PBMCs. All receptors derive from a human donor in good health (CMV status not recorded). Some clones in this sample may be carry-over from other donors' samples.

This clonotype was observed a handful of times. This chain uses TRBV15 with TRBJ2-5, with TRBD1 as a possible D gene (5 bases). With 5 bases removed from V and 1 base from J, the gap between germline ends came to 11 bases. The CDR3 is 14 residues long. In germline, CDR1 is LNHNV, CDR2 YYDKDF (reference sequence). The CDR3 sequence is CATSLRQFQETQYF. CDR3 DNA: TGTGCCACCAGCCTAAGACAGTTCCAAGAGACCCAGTACTTC.

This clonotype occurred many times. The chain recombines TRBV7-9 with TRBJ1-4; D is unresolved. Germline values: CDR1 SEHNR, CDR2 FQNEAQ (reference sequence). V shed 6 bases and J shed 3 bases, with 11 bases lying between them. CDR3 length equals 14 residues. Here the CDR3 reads CASRGSRSNEKLFF. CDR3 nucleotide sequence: TGTGCCAGCAGGGGCAGCAGGTCTAATGAAAAACTGTTTTTT.

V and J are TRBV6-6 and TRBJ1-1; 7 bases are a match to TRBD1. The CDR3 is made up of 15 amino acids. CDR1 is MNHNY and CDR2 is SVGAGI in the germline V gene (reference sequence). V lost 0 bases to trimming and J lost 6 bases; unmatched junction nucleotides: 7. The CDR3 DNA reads TGTGCCAGCAGTTACTCTTCAGGGGGTGTCCCTGAAGCTTTCTTT. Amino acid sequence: CASSYSSGGVPEAFF.

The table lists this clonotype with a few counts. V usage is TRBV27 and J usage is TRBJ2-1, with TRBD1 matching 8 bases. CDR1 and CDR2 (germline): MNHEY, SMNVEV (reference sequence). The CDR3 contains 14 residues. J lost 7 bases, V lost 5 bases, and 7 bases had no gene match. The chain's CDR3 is CASSPGQGKNEQFF. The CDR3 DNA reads TGTGCCAGCAGTCCAGGACAGGGTAAGAATGAGCAGTTCTTC.

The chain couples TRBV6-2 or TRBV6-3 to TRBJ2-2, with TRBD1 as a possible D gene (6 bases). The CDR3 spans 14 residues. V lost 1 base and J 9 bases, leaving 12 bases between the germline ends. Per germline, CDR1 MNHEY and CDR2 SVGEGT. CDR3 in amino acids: CASSYWTRGRELFF. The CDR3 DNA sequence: TGTGCCAGCAGTTACTGGACCAGGGGCCGGGAGCTGTTTTTT.

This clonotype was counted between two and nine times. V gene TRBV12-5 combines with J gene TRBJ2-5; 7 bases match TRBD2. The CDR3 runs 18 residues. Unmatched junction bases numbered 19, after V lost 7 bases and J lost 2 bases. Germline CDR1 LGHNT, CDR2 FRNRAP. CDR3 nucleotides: TGTGCTAGTGAAGCGGGCGCGGGAGTAGGGGTAAGGCAAGAGACCCAGTACTTC. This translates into CASEAGAGVGVRQETQYF.

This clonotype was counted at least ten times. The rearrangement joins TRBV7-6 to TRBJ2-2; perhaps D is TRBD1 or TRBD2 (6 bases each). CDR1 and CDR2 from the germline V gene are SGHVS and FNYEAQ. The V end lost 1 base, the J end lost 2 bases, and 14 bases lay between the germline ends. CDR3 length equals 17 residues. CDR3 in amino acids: CASSLGPGGQNTGELFF. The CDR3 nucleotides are TGTGCCAGCAGCTTAGGACCCGGGGGACAAAACACCGGGGAGCTGTTTTTT. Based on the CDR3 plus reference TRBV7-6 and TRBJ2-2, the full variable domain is GAGVSQSPRYKVTKRGQDVALRCDPISGHVSLYWYRQALGQGPEFLTYFNYEAQQDKSGLPNDRFSAERPEGSISTLTIQRTEQRDSAMYRCASSLGPGGQNTGELFFGEGSRLTVL.

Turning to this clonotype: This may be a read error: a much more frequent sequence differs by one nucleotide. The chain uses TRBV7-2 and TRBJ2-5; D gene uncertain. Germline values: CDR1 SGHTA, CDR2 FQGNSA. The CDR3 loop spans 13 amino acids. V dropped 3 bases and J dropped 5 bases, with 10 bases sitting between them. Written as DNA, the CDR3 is TGTGCCAGCAGCTTCCTACGGACGGAGACCCAGTACTTC. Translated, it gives CASSFLRTETQYF.

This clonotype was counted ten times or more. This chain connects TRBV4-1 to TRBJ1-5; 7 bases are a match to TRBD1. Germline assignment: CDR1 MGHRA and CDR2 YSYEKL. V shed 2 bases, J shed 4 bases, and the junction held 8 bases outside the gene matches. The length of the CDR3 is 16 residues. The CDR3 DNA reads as TGCGCCAGCAGCCAAAGCGCTGGACAGGCGAATCAGCCCCAGCATTTT. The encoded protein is CASSQSAGQANQPQHF.

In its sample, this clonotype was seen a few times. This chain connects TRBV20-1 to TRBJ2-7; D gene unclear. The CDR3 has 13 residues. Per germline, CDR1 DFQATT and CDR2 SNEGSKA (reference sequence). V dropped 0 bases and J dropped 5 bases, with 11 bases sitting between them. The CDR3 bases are TGCAGTGCTAGAGATCCAATCCGGAACGAGCAGTACTTC. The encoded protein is CSARDPIRNEQYF.

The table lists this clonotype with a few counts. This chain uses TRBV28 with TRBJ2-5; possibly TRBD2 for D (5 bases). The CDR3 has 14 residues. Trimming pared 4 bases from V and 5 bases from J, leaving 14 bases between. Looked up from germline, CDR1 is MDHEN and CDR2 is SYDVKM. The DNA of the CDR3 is TGTGCCAGCAGTTCCCGGCCAGAGGGTGAGACCCAGTACTTC. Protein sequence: CASSSRPEGETQYF.

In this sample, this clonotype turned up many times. CDR3 protein: CASSFLTSGETQYF. The CDR3 DNA reads as TGTGCCAGCAGCTTCCTGACTAGCGGAGAGACCCAGTACTTC. This chain links TRBV7-2 with TRBJ2-5; TRBD2 agrees at 9 bases. V lost 3 bases to trimming and J lost 4 bases; unmatched junction nucleotides: 3. Germline loops: CDR1 SGHTA, CDR2 FQGNSA. The CDR3 totals 14 residues.

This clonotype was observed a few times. This CDR3 reads CATTRSGMDEQFF. For the CDR3, the DNA is TGTGCCACCACCCGTTCGGGGATGGATGAGCAGTTCTTC. V and J are TRBV11-2 and TRBJ2-1; possible D gene TRBD2, 5 bases. The germline V gene encodes CDR1 SGHAT and CDR2 FQNNGV. Trimming removed 10 bases from V and 8 bases from J, with 18 bases in between. The CDR3 contains 13 residues.

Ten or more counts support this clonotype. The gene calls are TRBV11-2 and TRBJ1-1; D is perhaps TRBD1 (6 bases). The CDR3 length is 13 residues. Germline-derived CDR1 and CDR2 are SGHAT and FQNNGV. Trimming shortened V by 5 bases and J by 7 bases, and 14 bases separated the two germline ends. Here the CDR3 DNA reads TGTGCCAGCAGCCGTACGTCGACAGGTGAAGCTTTCTTT. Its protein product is CASSRTSTGEAFF.

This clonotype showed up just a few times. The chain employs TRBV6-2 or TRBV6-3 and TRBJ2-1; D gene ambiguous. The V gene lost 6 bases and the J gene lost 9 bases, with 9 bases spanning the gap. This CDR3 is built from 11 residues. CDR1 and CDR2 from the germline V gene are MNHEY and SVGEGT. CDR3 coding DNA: TGTGCCAGCAGGGATTGGAGTGAGCAGTTCTTC. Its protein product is CASRDWSEQFF.

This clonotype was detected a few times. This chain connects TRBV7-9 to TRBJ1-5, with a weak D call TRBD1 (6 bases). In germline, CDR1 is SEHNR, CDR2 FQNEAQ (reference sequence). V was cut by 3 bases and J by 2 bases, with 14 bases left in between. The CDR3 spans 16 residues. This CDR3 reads CASSLGTGSGNQPQHF. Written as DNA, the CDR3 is TGTGCCAGCAGCTTGGGTACAGGGTCGGGCAATCAGCCCCAGCATTTT.

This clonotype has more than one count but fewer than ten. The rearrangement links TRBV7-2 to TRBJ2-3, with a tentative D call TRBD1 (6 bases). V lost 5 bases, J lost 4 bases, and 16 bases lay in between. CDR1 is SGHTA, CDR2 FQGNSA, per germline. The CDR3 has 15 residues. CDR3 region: CASSPTTGSADTQYF. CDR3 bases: TGTGCCAGCAGCCCCACGACAGGATCTGCAGATACGCAGTATTTT.

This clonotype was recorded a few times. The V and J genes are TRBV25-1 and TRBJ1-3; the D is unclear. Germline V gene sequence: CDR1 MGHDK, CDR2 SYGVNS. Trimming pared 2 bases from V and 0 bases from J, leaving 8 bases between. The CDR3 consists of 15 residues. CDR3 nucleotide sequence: TGTGCCAGCAGTGAACGTGGCTACTCTGGAAACACCATATATTTT. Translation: CASSERGYSGNTIYF.

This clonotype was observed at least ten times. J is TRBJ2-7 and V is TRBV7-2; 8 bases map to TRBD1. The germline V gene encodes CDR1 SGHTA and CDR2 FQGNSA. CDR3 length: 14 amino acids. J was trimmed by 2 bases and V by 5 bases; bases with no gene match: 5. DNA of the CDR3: TGTGCCAGCAGCGGGGGACAGGCGACCTACGAGCAGTACTTC. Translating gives CASSGGQATYEQYF.

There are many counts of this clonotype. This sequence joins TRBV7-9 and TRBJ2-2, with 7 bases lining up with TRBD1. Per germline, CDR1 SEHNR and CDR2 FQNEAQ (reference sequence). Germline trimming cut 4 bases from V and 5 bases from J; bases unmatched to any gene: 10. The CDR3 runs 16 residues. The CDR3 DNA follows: TGTGCCAGCAGCTCCTCTCGGACAGGCGGGACCGGGGAGCTGTTTTTT. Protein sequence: CASSSSRTGGTGELFF.

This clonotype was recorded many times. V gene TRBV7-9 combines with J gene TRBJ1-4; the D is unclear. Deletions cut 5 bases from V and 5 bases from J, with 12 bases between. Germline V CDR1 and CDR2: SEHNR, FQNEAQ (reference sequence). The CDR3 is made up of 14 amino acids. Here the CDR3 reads CASSHLSSNEKLFF. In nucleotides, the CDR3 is TGTGCCAGCAGCCATCTCTCGTCGAATGAAAAACTGTTTTTT.

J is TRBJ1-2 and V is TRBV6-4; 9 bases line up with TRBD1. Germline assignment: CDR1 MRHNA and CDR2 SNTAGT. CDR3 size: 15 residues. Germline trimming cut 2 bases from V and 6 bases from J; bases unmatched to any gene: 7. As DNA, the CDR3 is TGTGCCAGCAGTGACCGGAACAGGGGGCGCGATGGCTACACCTTC. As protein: CASSDRNRGRDGYTF.

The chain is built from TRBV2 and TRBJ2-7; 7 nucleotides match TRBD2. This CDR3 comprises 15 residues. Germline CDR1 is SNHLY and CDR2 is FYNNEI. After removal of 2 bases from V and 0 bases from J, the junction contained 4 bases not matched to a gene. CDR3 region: CASSEYRTSSYEQYF. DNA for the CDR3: TGTGCCAGCAGTGAATACAGGACTAGCTCCTACGAGCAGTACTTC.

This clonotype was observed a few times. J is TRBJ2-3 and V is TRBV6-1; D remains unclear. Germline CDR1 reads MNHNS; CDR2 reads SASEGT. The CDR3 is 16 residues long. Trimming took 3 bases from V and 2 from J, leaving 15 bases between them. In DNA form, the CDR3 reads TGTGCCAGCAGTGACCTACAAAGTGGTATCACAGATACGCAGTATTTT. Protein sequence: CASSDLQSGITDTQYF.

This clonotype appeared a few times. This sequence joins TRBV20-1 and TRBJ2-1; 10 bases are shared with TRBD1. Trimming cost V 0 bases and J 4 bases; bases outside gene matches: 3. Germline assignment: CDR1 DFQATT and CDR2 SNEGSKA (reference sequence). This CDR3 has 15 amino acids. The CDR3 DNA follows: TGCAGTGCTAGAGACCGACAGGGGGCATACAATGAGCAGTTCTTC. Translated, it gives CSARDRQGAYNEQFF.

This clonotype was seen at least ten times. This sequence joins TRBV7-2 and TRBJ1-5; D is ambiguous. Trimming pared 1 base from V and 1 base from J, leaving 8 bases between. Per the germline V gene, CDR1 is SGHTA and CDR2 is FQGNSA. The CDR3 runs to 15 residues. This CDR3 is CASSLDSGSNQPQHF. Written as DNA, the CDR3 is TGTGCCAGCAGCTTAGATTCGGGGAGCAATCAGCCCCAGCATTTT.

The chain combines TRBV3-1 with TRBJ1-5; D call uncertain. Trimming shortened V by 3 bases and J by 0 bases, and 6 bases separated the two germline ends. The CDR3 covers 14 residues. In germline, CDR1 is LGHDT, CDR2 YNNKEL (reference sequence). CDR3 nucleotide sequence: TGTGCCAGCAGCCAGGACTATAGCAATCAGCCCCAGCATTTT. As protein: CASSQDYSNQPQHF. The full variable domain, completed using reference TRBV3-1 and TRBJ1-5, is DTAVSQTPKYLVTQMGNDKSIKCEQNLGHDTMYWYKQDSKKFLKIMFSYNNKELIINETVPNRFSPKSPDKAHLNLHINSLELGDSAVYFCASSQDYSNQPQHFGDGTRLSIL.